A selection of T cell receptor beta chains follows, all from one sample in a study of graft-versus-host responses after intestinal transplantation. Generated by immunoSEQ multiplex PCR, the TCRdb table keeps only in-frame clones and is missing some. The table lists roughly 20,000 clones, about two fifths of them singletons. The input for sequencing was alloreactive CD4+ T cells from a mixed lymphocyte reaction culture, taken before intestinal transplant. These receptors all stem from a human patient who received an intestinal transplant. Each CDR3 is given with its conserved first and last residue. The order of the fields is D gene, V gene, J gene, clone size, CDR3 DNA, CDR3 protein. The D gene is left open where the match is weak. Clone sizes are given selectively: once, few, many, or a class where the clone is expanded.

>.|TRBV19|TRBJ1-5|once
TGTGCCAGTACTCTTACAGGGTATCAGCCCCAGCATTTT
CASTLTGYQPQHF
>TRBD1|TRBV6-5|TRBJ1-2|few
TGTGCCAGCAGAACGCCCCGGACAGGAAACTATGGCTACACCTTC
CASRTPRTGNYGYTF
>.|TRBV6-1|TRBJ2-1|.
TGTGCCAGCAGTGTGACCCCGGCGTACAATGAGCAGTTCTTC
CASSVTPAYNEQFF
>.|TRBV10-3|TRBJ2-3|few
TGTGCCATCCACGAGGGAAGTACAGATACGCAGTATTTT
CAIHEGSTDTQYF
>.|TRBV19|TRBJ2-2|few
TGTGCCACACAGAAGACAGCCACCGGGGAGCTGTTTTTT
CATQKTATGELFF
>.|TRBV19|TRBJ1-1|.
TGTGCCAGTAGTATTATCTCCCGGAGGAACACTGAAGCTTTCTTT
CASSIISRRNTEAFF
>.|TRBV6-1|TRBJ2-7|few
TGTGCCAGCAGAAGCGGGACAGGAGCCTACGAGCAGTACTTC
CASRSGTGAYEQYF
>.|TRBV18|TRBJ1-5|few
TGTGCCAGCTCACAAGTGGGACCAGTTAGAAATCAGCCCCAGCATTTT
CASSQVGPVRNQPQHF
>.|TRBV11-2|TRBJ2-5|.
TGTGCGACGATAAGGGACCAAGAGACCCAGTACTTC
CATIRDQETQYF
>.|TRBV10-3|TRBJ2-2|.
TGTGCCATCACCTCACAGGTTCGCACCGGGGAGCTGTTTTTT
CAITSQVRTGELFF
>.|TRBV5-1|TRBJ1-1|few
TGCGCCAGCAGAGAGCAATTTTCCAGGGTTCTCACTGAAGCTTTCTTT
CASREQFSRVLTEAFF
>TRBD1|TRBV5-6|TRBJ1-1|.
TGTGCCAGCAGCTTGGGGATGGACCCGACAGGGCTGAGTTTT
CASSLGMDPTGLSF
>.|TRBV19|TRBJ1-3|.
TGTGCCAGTAGCTCCGACCGATACTCTGGAAACACCATATATTTT
CASSSDRYSGNTIYF
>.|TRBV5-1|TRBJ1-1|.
TGCGCCAGCAGCCTGGCCATAGGACAGACGAACACTGAAGCTTTCTTT
CASSLAIGQTNTEAFF
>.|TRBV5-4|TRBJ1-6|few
TGTGCCAGCAGCTCACCCGGACGGAATTCACCCCTCCACTTT
CASSSPGRNSPLHF
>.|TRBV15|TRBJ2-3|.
TGTGCCACCAGCAGAGATCCACCGGGGGCGCCCACAGATACGCAGTATTTT
CATSRDPPGAPTDTQYF
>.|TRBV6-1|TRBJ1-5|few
TGTGCCAGCAGTGAACACCCGACGGGCGCAGCCCAGCATTTT
CASSEHPTGAAQHF
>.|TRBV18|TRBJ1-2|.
TGTGCCAGCTCACCACGCGCTGGGGCGGCTGGCTACACCTTC
CASSPRAGAAGYTF
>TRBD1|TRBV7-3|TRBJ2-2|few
TGTGCCAGCAGCTTCCGGACAGGACCCTACACCGGGGAGCTGTTTTTT
CASSFRTGPYTGELFF
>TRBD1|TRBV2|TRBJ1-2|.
TGTGCCAGCAGTTTGGACAGGGCCTATGGCTACACCTTC
CASSLDRAYGYTF
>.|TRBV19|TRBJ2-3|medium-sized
TGTGCCAGTAGTGTACGGAACACAGATACGCAGTATTTT
CASSVRNTDTQYF
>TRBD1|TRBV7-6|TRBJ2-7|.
TGTGCCAGCAGCTTAGGATGGGACAGGGGGTACGAGCAGTACTTC
CASSLGWDRGYEQYF
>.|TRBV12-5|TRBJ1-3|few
TGTGCTAGTGGTAGCGGTCTAACCTCTGGAAACACCATATATTTT
CASGSGLTSGNTIYF
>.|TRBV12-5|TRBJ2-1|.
TGTGCTAGTGGTTTGCCCCCGACCTACAATGAGCAGTTCTTC
CASGLPPTYNEQFF
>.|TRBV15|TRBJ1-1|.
TGTGCCACCAGCAGTCAGCTCCTTCTCCAAAACACTGAAGCTTTCTTT
CATSSQLLLQNTEAFF
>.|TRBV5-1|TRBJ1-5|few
TGCGCCAGCAGCTTACAGGGAGGGAGCAATCAGCCCCAGCATTTT
CASSLQGGSNQPQHF
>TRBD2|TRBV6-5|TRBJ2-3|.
TGTGCCAGCAGTTACGGGGGGGCAGATACGCAGTATTTT
CASSYGGADTQYF
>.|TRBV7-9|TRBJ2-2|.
TGTGCCAGCAGCAAGCACACCGGGGAGCTGTTTTTT
CASSKHTGELFF
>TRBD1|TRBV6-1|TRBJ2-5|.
TGTGCCAGCAGGGACAGGGGGCGTGAGACCCAGTACTTC
CASRDRGRETQYF
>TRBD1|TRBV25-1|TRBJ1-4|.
TGTGCCAGCAGTGAATCGGGACAGTACTCTAATGAAAAACTGTTTTTT
CASSESGQYSNEKLFF
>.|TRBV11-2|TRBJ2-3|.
TGTGCCAGCAGCACCCGGAAAAGCGGGCGGGCAGCAGATACGCAGTATTTT
CASSTRKSGRAADTQYF
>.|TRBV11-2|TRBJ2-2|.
TGTGCCAGCAGCTTAGAGGGGCCGGGGGCTCGGAACACCGGGGAGCTGTTTTTT
CASSLEGPGARNTGELFF
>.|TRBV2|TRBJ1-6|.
TGTGCCAGCCGCACACAGGGAAGTAATTCACCCCTCCACTTT
CASRTQGSNSPLHF
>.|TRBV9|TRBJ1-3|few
TGTGCCAGCAGCGTAGAAGCGGGGAGGAATCCTGGAAACACCATATATTTT
CASSVEAGRNPGNTIYF
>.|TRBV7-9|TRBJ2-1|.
TGTGCCAGCAGCTTATCCCCAGGTTCCTACAATGAGCAGTTCTTC
CASSLSPGSYNEQFF
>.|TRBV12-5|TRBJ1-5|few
TGTGCTAGTGGTTTGTTCACGGGGGGGACCCAGCATTTT
CASGLFTGGTQHF
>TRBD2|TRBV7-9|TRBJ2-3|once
TGTGCCAGCAGCCCCCGACTAGCGGGGGGGGATACGCAGTATTTT
CASSPRLAGGDTQYF
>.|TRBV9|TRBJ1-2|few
TGTGCCAGCAGCGTAGCTCCGCAGGGAGAGTTTGGCTACACCTTC
CASSVAPQGEFGYTF
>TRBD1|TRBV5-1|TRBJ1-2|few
TGCGCCAGCAGCTTAACAGGGGAAGGCTACACCTTC
CASSLTGEGYTF
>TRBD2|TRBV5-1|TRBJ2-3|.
TGCGCCAGCAGCTTCACTAGCGGGGGGACAGATACGCAGTATTTT
CASSFTSGGTDTQYF
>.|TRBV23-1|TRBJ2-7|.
TGCGCCAGCAGTCAACCGAACTTGGACAGCCCTCATTACTACGAGCAGTACTTC
CASSQPNLDSPHYYEQYF
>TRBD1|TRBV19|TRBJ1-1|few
TGTGCCAGTAGAGAACAGGGGATGGGGGCTGAAGCTTTCTTT
CASREQGMGAEAFF
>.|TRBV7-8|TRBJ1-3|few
TGTGCCAGCAGGACTGGGGTTCACGGAAACACCATATATTTT
CASRTGVHGNTIYF
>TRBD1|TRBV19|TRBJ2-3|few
TGTGCCAGTAGTATAGATGGTAGGGGGCGCGTCACAGATACGCAGTATTTT
CASSIDGRGRVTDTQYF
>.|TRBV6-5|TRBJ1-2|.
TGTGCCAGCAGTTACTCGGGACACGGCTCTGGCTACACCTTC
CASSYSGHGSGYTF